One T cell receptor (beta chain) is described in this entry. Its antigen is not identified. TCRdb used MiXCR to reprocess the reads, holding one entry per CDR3 protein. Of about a million distinct CDR3 sequences listed, 25% to 40% were seen once; the top ten hold roughly 13%. These data come from a study of T cell repertoires in cytomegalovirus infection. Broader study findings: CMV-specific HLA-C-restricted TCR beta clonotypes dominated the ex vivo response. People with CMV and the relevant HLA were identified by cumulative public TCR beta family frequency.

CDR1 and CDR2 from the germline V gene are MNHEY and SMNVEV (reference sequence). The CDR3 extends over 15 amino acids. The germline V and J ends were trimmed by 5 bases and 7 bases, with 18 bases remaining between them. The sequence was obtained from a human donor in good health (CMV status not recorded). Some clones in this sample may be carry-over from other donors' samples. The sequencing here drew on cultured CD8+ T cells from PBMCs, taken from culture after CMV antigen stimulation. The chain employs TRBV27 and TRBJ1-3, with a tentative D call TRBD1 (6 bases). The CDR3 DNA follows: TGTGCCAGCAGTCCAGGGACACCCGCTCGGAACACCATATATTTT. Its translation: CASSPGTPARNTIYF.